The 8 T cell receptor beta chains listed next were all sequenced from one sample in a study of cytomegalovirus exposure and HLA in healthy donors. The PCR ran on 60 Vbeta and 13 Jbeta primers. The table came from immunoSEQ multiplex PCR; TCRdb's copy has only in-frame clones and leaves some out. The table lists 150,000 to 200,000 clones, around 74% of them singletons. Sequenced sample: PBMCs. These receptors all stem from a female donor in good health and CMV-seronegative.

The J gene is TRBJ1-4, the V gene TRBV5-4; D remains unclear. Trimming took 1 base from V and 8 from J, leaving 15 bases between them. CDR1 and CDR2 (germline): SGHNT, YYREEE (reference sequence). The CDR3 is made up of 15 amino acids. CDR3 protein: CASSLKSGEGEKLFF. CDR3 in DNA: TGTGCCAGCAGCTTGAAATCCGGGGAAGGGGAAAAACTGTTTTTT.

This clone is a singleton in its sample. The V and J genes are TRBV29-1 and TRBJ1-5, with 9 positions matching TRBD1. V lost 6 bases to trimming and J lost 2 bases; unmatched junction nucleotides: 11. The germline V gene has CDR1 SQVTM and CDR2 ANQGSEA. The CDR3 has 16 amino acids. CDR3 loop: CSVTLGTGSGNQPQHF. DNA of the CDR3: TGCAGCGTGACACTGGGGACAGGGAGTGGCAATCAGCCCCAGCATTTT. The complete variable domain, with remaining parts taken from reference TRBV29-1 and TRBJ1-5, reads SAVISQKPSRDICQRGTSLTIQCQVDSQVTMMFWYRQQPGQSLTLIATANQGSEATYESGFVIDKFPISRPNLTFSTLTVSNMSPEDSSIYLCSVTLGTGSGNQPQHFGDGTRLSIL.

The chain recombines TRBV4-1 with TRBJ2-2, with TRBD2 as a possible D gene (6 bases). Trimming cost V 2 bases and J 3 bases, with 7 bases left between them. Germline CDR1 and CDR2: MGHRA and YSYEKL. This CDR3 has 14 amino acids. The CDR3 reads CASSQWRDTGELFF. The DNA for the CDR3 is TGCGCCAGCAGCCAATGGAGGGACACCGGGGAGCTGTTTTTT.

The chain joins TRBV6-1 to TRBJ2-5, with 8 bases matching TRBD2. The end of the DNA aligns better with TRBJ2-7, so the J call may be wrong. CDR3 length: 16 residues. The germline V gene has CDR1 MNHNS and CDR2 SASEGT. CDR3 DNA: TGTGCCAGCAGTGAAGACAGGACTAGCTTTGCCTACGAGCAGTACTTC. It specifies CASSEDRTSFAYEQYF.

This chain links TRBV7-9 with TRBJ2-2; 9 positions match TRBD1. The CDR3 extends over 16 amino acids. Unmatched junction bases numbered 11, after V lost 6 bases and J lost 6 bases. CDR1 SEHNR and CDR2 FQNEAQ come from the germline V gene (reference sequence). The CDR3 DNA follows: TGTGCCAGCAGGCTGGCAGGGACAGGGAAGGCCGGGGAGCTGTTTTTT. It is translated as CASRLAGTGKAGELFF.

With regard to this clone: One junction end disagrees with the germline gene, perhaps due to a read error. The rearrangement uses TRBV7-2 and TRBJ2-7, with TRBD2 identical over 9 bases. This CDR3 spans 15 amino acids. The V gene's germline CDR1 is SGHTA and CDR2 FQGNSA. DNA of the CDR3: TGTGCCAGCAGCTTAGAGGGACTAGCTGCTTACGGGCAGTACTTC. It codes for CASSLEGLAAYGQYF.

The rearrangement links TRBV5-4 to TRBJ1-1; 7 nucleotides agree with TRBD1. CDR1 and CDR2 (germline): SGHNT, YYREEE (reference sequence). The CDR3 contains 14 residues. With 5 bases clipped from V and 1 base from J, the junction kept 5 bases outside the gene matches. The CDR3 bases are TGTGCCAGCAGGGAGGGACAGCAGAACACTGAAGCTTTCTTT. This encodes CASREGQQNTEAFF.

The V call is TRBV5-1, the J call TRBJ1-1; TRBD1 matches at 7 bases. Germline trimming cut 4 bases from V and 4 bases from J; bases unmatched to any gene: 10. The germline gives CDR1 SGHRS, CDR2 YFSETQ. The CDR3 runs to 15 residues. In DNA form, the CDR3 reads TGCGCCAGCAGCCGGTGGGACAGTTTAACCACTGAAGCTTTCTTT. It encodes CASSRWDSLTTEAFF.